Listed below are T cell receptor beta chains from one sample, sequenced in a study of cytomegalovirus exposure and HLA in healthy donors. The data were produced by immunoSEQ multiplex PCR, yet TCRdb's version contains in-frame clones alone and is incomplete. The sample records 150,000 to 200,000 clones, 84% being singletons. Sequenced sample: PBMCs. These receptor sequences come from a man in his fifties or sixties in good health and CMV-seropositive. The CDR3 runs from the conserved cysteine through the conserved F or W. D genes are given only for firm matches. Some rows mark clone size as missing; the rest say once, few, many or name a class of expanded clone.

V gene: TRBV29-1
D gene: TRBD2
J gene: TRBJ2-5
clone size: .
CDR3 protein: CSVDRGAGGLKTQYF
CDR3 DNA: TGCAGCGTTGATCGTGGGGCGGGGGGGCTGAAGACCCAGTACTTC

V gene: TRBV7-6
D gene: TRBD2
J gene: TRBJ2-1
clone size: .
CDR3 protein: CASSLALAGGPVEQFF
CDR3 DNA: TGTGCCAGCAGCTTAGCCCTAGCGGGGGGGCCCGTTGAGCAGTTCTTC

V gene: TRBV7-9
D gene: .
J gene: TRBJ1-1
clone size: .
CDR3 protein: CASSLAGGWETFF
CDR3 DNA: TGTGCCAGCAGCTTAGCTGGAGGGTGGGAAACTTTCTTT

V gene: TRBV19
D gene: .
J gene: TRBJ1-2
clone size: few
CDR3 protein: CASREINYGYTF
CDR3 DNA: TGTGCCAGTAGGGAGATTAACTATGGCTACACCTTC

V gene: TRBV7-9
D gene: .
J gene: TRBJ1-5
clone size: .
CDR3 protein: CASSTQQGQPQHF
CDR3 DNA: TGTGCCAGCAGCACCCAACAGGGACAGCCCCAGCATTTT

V gene: TRBV27
D gene: .
J gene: TRBJ2-2
clone size: .
CDR3 protein: CASSQTIHTGELFF
CDR3 DNA: TGTGCCAGCAGTCAGACTATACACACCGGGGAGCTGTTTTTT

V gene: TRBV7-9
D gene: .
J gene: TRBJ2-7
clone size: .
CDR3 protein: CASSSTKGPYEQYF
CDR3 DNA: TGTGCCAGCAGCTCTACCAAGGGGCCCTACGAGCAGTACTTC

V gene: TRBV6-6
D gene: TRBD1
J gene: TRBJ1-1
clone size: .
CDR3 protein: CASSPGQFMNTEAFF
CDR3 DNA: TGTGCCAGCAGTCCGGGACAGTTCATGAACACTGAAGCTTTCTTT

V gene: TRBV15
D gene: TRBD2
J gene: TRBJ2-1
clone size: .
CDR3 protein: CATSTPGGLGNEQFF
CDR3 DNA: TGTGCCACCAGCACCCCGGGGGGGCTTGGAAATGAGCAGTTCTTC

V gene: TRBV5-4
D gene: TRBD1
J gene: TRBJ1-3
clone size: .
CDR3 protein: CASSKGQGASGNTIYF
CDR3 DNA: TGTGCCAGCAGCAAGGGACAGGGGGCTTCTGGAAACACCATATATTTT

V gene: TRBV27
D gene: TRBD2
J gene: TRBJ2-1
clone size: .
CDR3 protein: CASSLTPLAGGNNEQFF
CDR3 DNA: TGTGCCAGCAGTTTGACCCCCCTAGCGGGGGGAAACAATGAGCAGTTCTTC

V gene: TRBV10-3
D gene: TRBD1
J gene: TRBJ2-7
clone size: few
CDR3 protein: CAISLLTHTGDYEQYF
CDR3 DNA: TGTGCCATCAGTCTTTTGACCCATACAGGGGATTACGAGCAGTACTTC

V gene: TRBV5-1
D gene: .
J gene: TRBJ1-6
clone size: once
CDR3 protein: CASTAQADGNSPLHF
CDR3 DNA: TGCGCCAGCACCGCCCAGGCAGACGGTAATTCACCCCTCCACTTT

V gene: TRBV27
D gene: TRBD1
J gene: TRBJ2-1
clone size: .
CDR3 protein: CASGQGAVEQFF
CDR3 DNA: TGTGCCAGCGGACAGGGGGCAGTTGAGCAGTTCTTC

V gene: TRBV2
D gene: .
J gene: TRBJ1-1
clone size: .
CDR3 protein: CALRSGTLEAFF
CDR3 DNA: TGTGCCCTACGGTCCGGGACACTTGAAGCTTTCTTT

V gene: TRBV15
D gene: TRBD1
J gene: TRBJ2-2
clone size: .
CDR3 protein: CATSRDRRTGDTGELFF
CDR3 DNA: TGTGCCACCAGCAGAGATAGGAGGACAGGGGACACCGGGGAGCTGTTTTTT

V gene: TRBV6-1
D gene: TRBD1
J gene: TRBJ2-4
clone size: .
CDR3 protein: CASSEGQKNIQYF
CDR3 DNA: TGTGCCAGCAGTGAGGGACAGAAAAACATTCAGTACTTC

V gene: TRBV7-8
D gene: .
J gene: TRBJ2-1
clone size: .
CDR3 protein: CASSLLPAYNEQFF
CDR3 DNA: TGTGCCAGCAGCCTTCTTCCGGCCTACAATGAGCAGTTCTTC

V gene: TRBV19
D gene: TRBD1
J gene: TRBJ1-4
clone size: .
CDR3 protein: CASSATGVNNEKLFF
CDR3 DNA: TGTGCCAGTAGTGCCACAGGGGTAAATAATGAAAAACTGTTTTTT

V gene: TRBV7-9
D gene: .
J gene: TRBJ1-1
clone size: .
CDR3 protein: CASSLETANTEAFF
CDR3 DNA: TGTGCCAGCAGCTTGGAGACAGCGAACACTGAAGCTTTCTTT

V gene: TRBV7-9
D gene: TRBD2
J gene: TRBJ2-3
clone size: .
CDR3 protein: CASSFQGLAGFWTDTQYF
CDR3 DNA: TGTGCCAGCAGCTTTCAGGGACTAGCGGGCTTTTGGACAGATACGCAGTATTTT

V gene: TRBV27
D gene: .
J gene: TRBJ1-5
clone size: .
CDR3 protein: CASSLQGPNQPQHF
CDR3 DNA: TGTGCCAGCAGTTTACAGGGCCCGAATCAGCCCCAGCATTTT

V gene: TRBV29-1
D gene: .
J gene: TRBJ1-2
clone size: .
CDR3 protein: CSVEVGGRVEYGYTF
CDR3 DNA: TGCAGCGTTGAAGTGGGCGGCAGGGTGGAGTATGGCTACACCTTC

V gene: TRBV11-2
D gene: .
J gene: TRBJ2-3
clone size: .
CDR3 protein: CASSSAGGSTDTQYF
CDR3 DNA: TGTGCCAGCAGCTCAGCGGGCGGATCCACAGATACGCAGTATTTT

V gene: TRBV12-5
D gene: TRBD1
J gene: TRBJ1-2
clone size: .
CDR3 protein: CASGLGSDRDISDGYTF
CDR3 DNA: TGTGCTAGTGGTTTGGGGTCGGACAGGGATATCTCGGATGGCTACACCTTC

V gene: TRBV5-1
D gene: .
J gene: TRBJ1-2
clone size: .
CDR3 protein: CASSSGPMLGYTF
CDR3 DNA: TGCGCCAGCAGCTCAGGCCCTATGTTGGGCTACACCTTC

V gene: TRBV18
D gene: TRBD1
J gene: TRBJ1-1
clone size: .
CDR3 protein: CASSVGQANTEAFF
CDR3 DNA: TGTGCCAGCTCAGTCGGACAGGCGAACACTGAAGCTTTCTTT

V gene: TRBV6-5
D gene: TRBD2
J gene: TRBJ2-1
clone size: .
CDR3 protein: CASSSSGYNEQFF
CDR3 DNA: TGTGCCAGCAGTTCTAGCGGCTACAATGAGCAGTTCTTC

V gene: TRBV7-3
D gene: .
J gene: TRBJ2-1
clone size: once
CDR3 protein: CASSLRGRGHDEQFF
CDR3 DNA: TGTGCCAGCAGCTTAAGAGGCAGGGGACATGATGAGCAGTTCTTC

V gene: TRBV19
D gene: .
J gene: TRBJ1-2
clone size: .
CDR3 protein: CASSIGGAGYTF
CDR3 DNA: TGTGCCAGTAGTATCGGAGGGGCTGGCTACACCTTC

V gene: TRBV7-6
D gene: .
J gene: TRBJ2-3
clone size: once
CDR3 protein: CASSLRTVSTDTQYF
CDR3 DNA: TGTGCCAGCAGCCTCCGGACAGTAAGCACAGATACGCAGTATTTT

V gene: TRBV19
D gene: TRBD1
J gene: TRBJ2-2
clone size: .
CDR3 protein: CASRLTGVNTGELFF
CDR3 DNA: TGTGCCAGTAGATTGACAGGGGTAAACACCGGGGAGCTGTTTTTT

V gene: TRBV2
D gene: .
J gene: TRBJ2-2
clone size: .
CDR3 protein: CASGRTGSPTGELFF
CDR3 DNA: TGTGCCAGCGGGCGAACAGGGTCCCCGACCGGGGAGCTGTTTTTT

V gene: TRBV5-4
D gene: TRBD2
J gene: TRBJ2-1
clone size: .
CDR3 protein: CASSPGLAGLEQFF
CDR3 DNA: TGTGCCAGCAGCCCGGGACTAGCGGGCCTCGAGCAGTTCTTC

V gene: TRBV9
D gene: .
J gene: TRBJ2-3
clone size: .
CDR3 protein: CASSEGQLTDTQYF
CDR3 DNA: TGTGCCAGCAGCGAAGGACAGCTCACAGATACGCAGTATTTT

V gene: TRBV2
D gene: .
J gene: TRBJ2-3
clone size: few
CDR3 protein: CASSDRSNTQYF
CDR3 DNA: TGTGCCAGCAGTGATAGAAGTAATACGCAGTATTTT

V gene: TRBV5-6
D gene: .
J gene: TRBJ2-1
clone size: few
CDR3 protein: CASSLGPQGEFF
CDR3 DNA: TGTGCCAGCAGCTTGGGACCACAGGGTGAATTCTTC

V gene: TRBV11-2
D gene: TRBD1
J gene: TRBJ2-3
clone size: .
CDR3 protein: CASSTYRGQSTDTQYF
CDR3 DNA: TGTGCCAGCAGCACCTACAGGGGGCAGAGCACAGATACGCAGTATTTT

V gene: TRBV9
D gene: .
J gene: TRBJ1-2
clone size: .
CDR3 protein: CASSGGQWTNYGYTF
CDR3 DNA: TGTGCCAGCAGCGGCGGACAGTGGACTAACTATGGCTACACCTTC

V gene: TRBV6-6
D gene: TRBD1
J gene: TRBJ2-2
clone size: .
CDR3 protein: CASRTGGTGELFF
CDR3 DNA: TGTGCCAGCAGGACAGGGGGTACCGGGGAGCTGTTTTTT

V gene: TRBV12-1
D gene: .
J gene: TRBJ1-1
clone size: once
CDR3 protein: CASSCPRDRGPGTEAFF
CDR3 DNA: TGTGCCAGCAGCTGCCCCCGGGACAGGGGGCCGGGGACTGAAGCTTTCTTT

V gene: TRBV5-1
D gene: TRBD1
J gene: TRBJ2-3
clone size: once
CDR3 protein: CASSDRGQGTDTQYF
CDR3 DNA: TGCGCCAGCAGTGACAGGGGGCAAGGCACAGATACGCAGTATTTT

V gene: TRBV5-1
D gene: .
J gene: TRBJ1-5
clone size: .
CDR3 protein: CASRPTGHHSNQPQHF
CDR3 DNA: TGCGCCAGCAGACCAACAGGTCACCATAGCAATCAGCCCCAGCATTTT

V gene: TRBV5-1
D gene: TRBD1
J gene: TRBJ2-3
clone size: .
CDR3 protein: CASSDRDLSTDTQYF
CDR3 DNA: TGCGCCAGCAGCGACAGGGATCTCAGCACAGATACGCAGTATTTT

V gene: TRBV4-1
D gene: .
J gene: TRBJ1-2
clone size: few
CDR3 protein: CASSQDSRSYGYTF
CDR3 DNA: TGCGCCAGCAGCCAAGATAGTAGGAGTTATGGCTACACCTTC

V gene: TRBV6-1
D gene: TRBD2
J gene: TRBJ2-2
clone size: .
CDR3 protein: CASSGTSGANTGELFF
CDR3 DNA: TGTGCCAGCAGTGGGACTAGCGGAGCGAACACCGGGGAGCTGTTTTTT

V gene: TRBV7-9
D gene: TRBD2
J gene: TRBJ2-1
clone size: .
CDR3 protein: CASSSWTSGDNEQFF
CDR3 DNA: TGTGCCAGCAGCTCATGGACTAGCGGGGATAATGAGCAGTTCTTC

V gene: TRBV10-3
D gene: TRBD1
J gene: TRBJ2-2
clone size: .
CDR3 protein: CATWTRTGVSGELFF
CDR3 DNA: TGTGCCACCTGGACCCGGACAGGGGTTTCCGGGGAGCTGTTTTTT

V gene: TRBV7-2
D gene: TRBD1
J gene: TRBJ1-1
clone size: few
CDR3 protein: CASSYPSGQGNTEAFF
CDR3 DNA: TGTGCCAGCAGCTACCCGAGCGGACAGGGGAACACTGAAGCTTTCTTT

V gene: TRBV30
D gene: TRBD1
J gene: TRBJ2-5
clone size: .
CDR3 protein: CAWRSGTGYRETQYF
CDR3 DNA: TGTGCCTGGAGGTCCGGGACAGGGTATAGGGAGACCCAGTACTTC

V gene: TRBV2
D gene: TRBD1
J gene: TRBJ1-3
clone size: .
CDR3 protein: CASRRTGTGNTIYF
CDR3 DNA: TGTGCCAGCAGGAGGACAGGGACTGGAAACACCATATATTTT

V gene: TRBV7-9
D gene: TRBD2
J gene: TRBJ2-3
clone size: .
CDR3 protein: CASSLYTAGSGADTQYF
CDR3 DNA: TGTGCCAGCAGCTTATATACAGCGGGGTCTGGGGCAGATACGCAGTATTTT

V gene: TRBV10-1
D gene: TRBD1
J gene: TRBJ2-3
clone size: .
CDR3 protein: CASSESGQGATDTQYF
CDR3 DNA: TGCGCCAGCAGTGAGTCAGGTCAGGGGGCCACAGATACGCAGTATTTT

V gene: TRBV7-9
D gene: .
J gene: TRBJ2-4
clone size: .
CDR3 protein: CASSLTSPIGKNIQYF
CDR3 DNA: TGTGCCAGCAGCCTTACTAGCCCCATCGGCAAAAACATTCAGTACTTC

V gene: TRBV27
D gene: TRBD2
J gene: TRBJ2-2
clone size: .
CDR3 protein: CASSYWAPGGTNTGELFF
CDR3 DNA: TGTGCCAGCAGTTATTGGGCCCCGGGGGGTACGAACACCGGGGAGCTGTTTTTT

V gene: TRBV25-1
D gene: .
J gene: TRBJ2-5
clone size: .
CDR3 protein: CASRKEGETQYF
CDR3 DNA: TGTGCCAGCAGAAAGGAGGGGGAGACCCAGTACTTC

V gene: TRBV11-2
D gene: .
J gene: TRBJ2-5
clone size: .
CDR3 protein: CASSVRRTEETQYF
CDR3 DNA: TGTGCCAGCAGCGTCAGGCGCACAGAAGAGACCCAGTACTTC

V gene: TRBV6-5
D gene: TRBD1
J gene: TRBJ1-3
clone size: .
CDR3 protein: CASSYSGTASGNTIYF
CDR3 DNA: TGTGCCAGCAGTTACTCAGGGACAGCCTCTGGAAACACCATATATTTT

V gene: TRBV10-1
D gene: TRBD1
J gene: TRBJ1-1
clone size: .
CDR3 protein: CASPTGDRILNTEAFF
CDR3 DNA: TGCGCCAGCCCCACAGGGGACCGAATTTTGAACACTGAAGCTTTCTTT

V gene: TRBV5-8
D gene: TRBD2
J gene: TRBJ2-5
clone size: .
CDR3 protein: CASSLTGRGGRSGRETQYF
CDR3 DNA: TGTGCCAGCAGCTTGACCGGCCGGGGCGGGAGAAGTGGGAGGGAGACCCAGTACTTC